The T cell receptor beta chain under discussion was sequenced for a study of cytomegalovirus exposure and HLA in healthy donors. Study-level background: Sequencing of about 179 million T cells in an earlier analysis found 95 million to 120 million unique TCR beta sequences. Study-level results: Available immune exposure information covered CMV serostatus only.

A word on this clone: What it binds is not known.

Unmatched junction bases numbered 10, after V lost 4 bases and J lost 7 bases. The germline gives CDR1 SGHDT, CDR2 YYEEEE. The CDR3 sequence is 15 residues long. Amplification used 60 Vbeta primers and 13 Jbeta primers. Using immunoSEQ multiplex PCR, the repertoire was profiled, and TCRdb retains in-frame clones only, with some absent. Here the sample spans some 74,000 clones, roughly 80% being singletons. The V call is TRBV5-6, the J call TRBJ1-4; 7 positions agree with TRBD1. The TCR was taken from a male donor in good health and CMV-seronegative. The sample was PBMCs. CDR3 coding DNA: TGTGCCAGCAGCCTGAGACAGGGAATAGGTGAAAAACTGTTTTTT. Protein product: CASSLRQGIGEKLFF.